This T cell receptor beta chain is drawn from a study of low-dose radiotherapy and immunotherapy resistance in tumors. Study summary: In Cohort 2, 1 Gy per fraction was delivered every two weeks, for a total of 13 Gy over 26 weeks. Intravenous ipilimumab 1 mg/kg every six weeks was given with nivolumab 240 mg every two weeks.

TCR amplification ran approximately 20 PCR cycles using constant-region and V-primer adapter primers. From the reads, TCRdb called clonotypes with MiXCR, one entry per CDR3 protein. The table records over 50,000 distinct CDR3 sequences, around a third of them present only once. Germline V gene data show CDR1 as PRHDT and CDR2 as FYEKMQ (reference sequence). Trimming pared 0 bases from V and 4 bases from J, leaving 9 bases between. There are 14 residues in the CDR3. Time point defined: after trial treatment. Regarding treatment: LDRT plus nivolumab, ipilimumab, low-dose cyclophosphamide and aspirin (RACIN trial).

The sequencing here drew on PBMCs, taken after low-dose radiotherapy plus immunotherapy. The rearrangement uses TRBV13 and TRBJ2-5; D uncertain. The clonotype was recovered from a male donor with rectosigmoid adenocarcinoma. Written as DNA, the CDR3 is TGTGCCAGCAGCTTAGGGGGATCTGGAGAGACCCAGTACTTC. This sequence encodes CASSLGGSGETQYF.